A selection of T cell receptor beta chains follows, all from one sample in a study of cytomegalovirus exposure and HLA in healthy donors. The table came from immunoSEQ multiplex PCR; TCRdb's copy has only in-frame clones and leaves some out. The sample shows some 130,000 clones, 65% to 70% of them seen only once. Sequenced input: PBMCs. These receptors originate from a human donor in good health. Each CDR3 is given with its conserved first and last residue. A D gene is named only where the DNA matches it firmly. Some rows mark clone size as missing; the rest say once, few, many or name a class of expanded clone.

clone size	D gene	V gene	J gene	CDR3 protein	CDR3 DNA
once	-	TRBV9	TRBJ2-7	CASSVVSDSGQYF	TGTGCCAGCAGCGTAGTGTCGGACTCGGGGCAGTACTTC
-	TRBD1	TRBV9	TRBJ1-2	CASSVGTGGYGYTF	TGTGCCAGCAGCGTAGGGACAGGTGGATATGGCTACACCTTC
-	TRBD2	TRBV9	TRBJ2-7	CASSVGSSGTYEQYF	TGTGCCAGCAGCGTAGGGTCCAGCGGGACCTACGAGCAGTACTTC
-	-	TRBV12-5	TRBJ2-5	CASGSGLVETQYF	TGTGCTAGTGGCTCGGGATTAGTGGAGACCCAGTACTTC
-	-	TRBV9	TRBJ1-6	CASSRTEGSPLHF	TGTGCCAGCAGCCGGACTGAGGGCTCACCCCTCCACTTT
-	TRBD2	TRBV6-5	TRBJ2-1	CASTALAGVRNEQFF	TGTGCCAGCACCGCACTAGCGGGGGTACGGAATGAGCAGTTCTTC
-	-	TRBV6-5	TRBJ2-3	CASSYGGSLDTQYF	TGTGCCAGCAGTTACGGGGGGAGTCTTGATACGCAGTATTTT
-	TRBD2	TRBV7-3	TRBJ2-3	CASSSIAGGSTDTQYF	TGTGCCAGCAGCTCCATAGCGGGAGGGAGCACAGATACGCAGTATTTT
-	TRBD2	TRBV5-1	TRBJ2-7	CASSSGPGLAGAPLEQYF	TGCGCCAGCAGCTCGGGCCCGGGACTAGCGGGAGCGCCCCTCGAGCAGTACTTC
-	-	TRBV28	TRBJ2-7	CASSRGGADEQYF	TGTGCCAGCAGTCGAGGGGGGGCGGACGAGCAGTACTTC
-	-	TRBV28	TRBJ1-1	CALQRGTEAFF	TGTGCCCTACAAAGGGGCACTGAAGCTTTCTTT
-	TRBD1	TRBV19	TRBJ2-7	CASSGQGSGSYEQYF	TGTGCCAGTAGCGGACAGGGCAGTGGCTCCTACGAGCAGTACTTC
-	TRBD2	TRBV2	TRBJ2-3	CASSELGTSLTDTQYF	TGTGCCAGCAGTGAGCTTGGGACTAGCTTGACAGATACGCAGTATTTT
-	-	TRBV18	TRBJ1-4	CASSLGAGPAAGEKLFF	TGTGCCAGCTCACTAGGGGCAGGCCCGGCGGCAGGTGAAAAACTGTTTTTT
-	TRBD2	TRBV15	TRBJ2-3	CATSRDSGRALRNSDTQYF	TGTGCCACCAGCAGAGATAGTGGGAGGGCCCTGCGTAATTCAGATACGCAGTATTTT
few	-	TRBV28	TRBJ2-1	CASSVTRLAYNEQFF	TGTGCCAGCAGTGTAACTAGGCTCGCCTACAATGAGCAGTTCTTC
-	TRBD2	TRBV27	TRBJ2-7	CASSSSRAGGHYEQYF	TGTGCCAGCAGTTCATCCCGAGCGGGAGGACACTACGAGCAGTACTTC
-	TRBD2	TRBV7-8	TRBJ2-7	CASSTAGTSVYEQYF	TGTGCCAGCTCTACCGCCGGGACTAGCGTTTACGAGCAGTACTTC
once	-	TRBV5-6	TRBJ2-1	CASSLYRGGEQFF	TGTGCCAGCAGCTTGTATCGGGGTGGTGAGCAGTTCTTC
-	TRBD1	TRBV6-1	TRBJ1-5	CASSESGNHRGDQPQHF	TGTGCCAGCAGTGAATCGGGGAATCACAGGGGTGATCAGCCCCAGCATTTT
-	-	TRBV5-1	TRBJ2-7	CASSLDRYYEQYF	TGCGCCAGCAGCTTGGACAGGTACTACGAGCAGTACTTC
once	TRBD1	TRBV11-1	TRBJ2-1	CASSPRDRVPDEQFF	TGTGCCAGCAGCCCCCGGGACAGGGTCCCGGATGAGCAGTTCTTC
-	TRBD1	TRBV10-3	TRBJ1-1	CAITRDRQDTEAFF	TGTGCCATCACTAGGGACAGACAAGACACTGAAGCTTTCTTT
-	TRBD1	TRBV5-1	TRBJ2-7	CASSFRDSDSYEQYF	TGCGCCAGCAGCTTCCGGGACAGTGACTCCTACGAGCAGTACTTC
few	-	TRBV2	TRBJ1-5	CASRSAGFGPQHF	TGTGCCAGCAGATCGGCGGGTTTTGGACCCCAGCATTTT
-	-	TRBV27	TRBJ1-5	CATSGGSNQPQHF	TGTGCCACTTCTGGGGGGAGCAATCAGCCCCAGCATTTT
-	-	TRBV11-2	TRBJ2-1	CASSLDYGSSYNEQFF	TGTGCCAGCAGCTTAGATTATGGGAGCTCCTACAATGAGCAGTTCTTC
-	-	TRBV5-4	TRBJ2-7	CASSMNAGEQYF	TGTGCCAGCAGCATGAACGCCGGCGAGCAGTACTTC
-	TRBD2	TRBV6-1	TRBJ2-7	CASKGGLVTPYEQYF	TGTGCCAGCAAGGGGGGACTAGTGACACCCTACGAGCAGTACTTC
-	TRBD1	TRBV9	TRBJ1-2	CASSVATGAHYGYTF	TGTGCCAGCAGCGTAGCTACAGGGGCCCACTATGGCTACACCTTC
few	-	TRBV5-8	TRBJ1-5	CASSRGSSGNQPQHF	TGTGCCAGCAGCCGAGGCTCATCTGGGAATCAGCCCCAGCATTTT
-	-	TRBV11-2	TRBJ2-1	CASSLGRDNEQFF	TGTGCCAGCAGCTTAGGCCGGGACAATGAGCAGTTCTTC
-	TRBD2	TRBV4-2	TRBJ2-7	CASSRTSGSSYEQYF	TGTGCCAGCAGCCGAACTAGCGGGAGCTCCTACGAGCAGTACTTC
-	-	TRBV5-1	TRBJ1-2	CASSLQGRGNYGYTF	TGCGCCAGCAGCTTACAGGGTAGGGGGAACTATGGCTACACCTTC
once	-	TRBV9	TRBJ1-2	CASGAVRTDYGYTF	TGTGCCAGCGGGGCGGTACGAACAGACTATGGCTACACCTTC
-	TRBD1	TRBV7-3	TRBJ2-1	CASSGETGDNEQFF	TGTGCCAGCAGCGGCGAGACAGGGGACAATGAGCAGTTCTTC
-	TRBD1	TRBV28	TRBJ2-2	CASSLDRAPGELFF	TGTGCCAGCAGTTTAGACAGGGCCCCCGGGGAGCTGTTTTTT
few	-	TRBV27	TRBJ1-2	CASGAQGYGYTF	TGTGCCAGCGGGGCACAGGGCTATGGCTACACCTTC
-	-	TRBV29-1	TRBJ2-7	CPESPRVDYEQYF	TGCCCCGAGTCCCCGCGGGTTGACTACGAGCAGTACTTC
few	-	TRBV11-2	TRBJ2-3	CASSLEAASTDTQYF	TGTGCCAGCAGCTTAGAGGCGGCCTCCACAGATACGCAGTATTTT
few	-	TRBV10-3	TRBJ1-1	CAISESGGEAFF	TGTGCCATCAGTGAGTCAGGCGGTGAAGCTTTCTTT
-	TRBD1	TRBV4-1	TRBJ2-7	CASSQDAGQGREQYF	TGCGCCAGCAGCCAAGATGCGGGACAGGGGCGCGAGCAGTACTTC